This record looks at one T cell receptor beta chain sequence and its context. The data derive from a study of T cells in tumors after PD-1 blockade. Study as a whole: Patients received pembrolizumab 200 mg every 3 weeks or cemiplimab 350 mg every 2 weeks. Mean per blood sample: some 100,000 templates (24,679-257,772), some 40,000 unique clonotypes. Daily vismodegib 150 mg continued in a subset of anti-PD-1-treated patients.

The CDR3 covers 16 residues. V was trimmed by 4 bases and J by 0 bases, leaving 16 bases between them. CDR1 and CDR2 from the germline V gene are MNHNS and SASEGT. Libraries were prepared by immunoSEQ multiplex PCR; TCRdb keeps only in-frame clonotypes and omits some of them. This sample yields around 35,000 clones, of which roughly 76% are seen a single time; under 50% belongs to the top ten. This rearrangement joins TRBV6-1 to TRBJ2-7; TRBD2 might be the D (7 bases). The TCR was taken from a human donor with basal cell carcinoma. Source: PBMCs, taken after anti-PD-1 treatment. The CDR3 spells CASSALGGRSSYEQYF. For the CDR3, the DNA is TGTGCCAGCAGTGCCTTGGGGGGGCGAAGCTCCTACGAGCAGTACTTC.